The following is a TCR beta chain sequence with its context. The entirety of the isolated RNA underwent reverse transcription, so expressed TCRB transcripts were sequenced. Libraries were prepared by immunoSEQ multiplex PCR; TCRdb keeps only in-frame clonotypes and omits some of them. This table holds 300,000 to 400,000 clones, 10% to 15% found once. Germline V gene lookup returns CDR1 MDHEN and CDR2 SYDVKM. The CDR3 covers 15 residues. Germline trimming cut 4 bases from V and 4 bases from J; bases unmatched to any gene: 5. The data are from a study of beta chain features in type 1 diabetes. Sequences were obtained from naive CD4+ T cells from blood. The V call is TRBV28, the J call TRBJ2-2, with 8 bases that match TRBD2. The TCR originated in a man between 18 and 35 years old in good health. CDR3 DNA sequence: TGTGCCAGCAGTTCACCCGCGGGGGGCACCGGGGAGCTGTTTTTT. As protein: CASSSPAGGTGELFF.